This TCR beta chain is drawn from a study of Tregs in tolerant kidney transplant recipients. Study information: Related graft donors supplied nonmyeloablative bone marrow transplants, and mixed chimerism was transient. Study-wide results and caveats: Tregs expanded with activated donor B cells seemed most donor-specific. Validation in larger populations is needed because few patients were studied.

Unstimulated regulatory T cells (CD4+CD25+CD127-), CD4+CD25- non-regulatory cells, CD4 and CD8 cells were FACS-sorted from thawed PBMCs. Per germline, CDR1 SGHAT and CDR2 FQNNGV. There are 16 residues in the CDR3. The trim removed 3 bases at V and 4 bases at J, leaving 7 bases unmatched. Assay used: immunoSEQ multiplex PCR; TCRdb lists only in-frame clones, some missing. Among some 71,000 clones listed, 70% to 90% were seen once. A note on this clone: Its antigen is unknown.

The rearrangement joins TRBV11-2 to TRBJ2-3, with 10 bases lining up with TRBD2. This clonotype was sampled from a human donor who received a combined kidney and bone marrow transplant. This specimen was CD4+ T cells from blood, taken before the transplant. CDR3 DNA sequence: TGTGCCAGCAGCTTCCTGGGACTAGCGATTTCAGATACGCAGTATTTT. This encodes CASSFLGLAISDTQYF.